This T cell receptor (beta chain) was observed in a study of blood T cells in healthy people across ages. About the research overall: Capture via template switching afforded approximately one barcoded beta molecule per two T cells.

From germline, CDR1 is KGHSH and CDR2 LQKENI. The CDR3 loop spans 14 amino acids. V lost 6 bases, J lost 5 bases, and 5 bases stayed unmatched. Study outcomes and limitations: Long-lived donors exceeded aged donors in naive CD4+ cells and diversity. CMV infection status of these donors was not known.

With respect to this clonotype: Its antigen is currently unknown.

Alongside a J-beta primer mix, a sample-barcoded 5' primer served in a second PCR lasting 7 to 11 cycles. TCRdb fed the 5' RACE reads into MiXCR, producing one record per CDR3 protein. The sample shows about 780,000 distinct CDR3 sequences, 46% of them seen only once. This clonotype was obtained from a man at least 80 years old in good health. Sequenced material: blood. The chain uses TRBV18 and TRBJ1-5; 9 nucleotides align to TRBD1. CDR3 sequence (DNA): TGTGCCAGCTCGCACAGGGGGCGCGATCAGCCCCAGCATTTT. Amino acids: CASSHRGRDQPQHF.